The 21 T cell receptor beta chains below come from one sample, sequenced in a study of cytomegalovirus exposure and HLA in healthy donors. The protocol was immunoSEQ multiplex PCR, while the TCRdb copy is restricted to in-frame clones and leaves out a portion. The profile shows 150,000 to 200,000 clones, around 88% of them singletons. The specimen sequenced was PBMCs. All receptors come from a woman between 18 and 29 years old in good health and CMV-seronegative.

This clone was observed a handful of times. This chain joins TRBV2 and TRBJ2-3, with D possibly TRBD1 on 6 matching bases. The germline CDR1 and CDR2 sequences are SNHLY and FYNNEI. The germline V and J ends were trimmed by 11 bases and 1 base, with 13 bases remaining between them. The CDR3 is 13 amino acids. Here the CDR3 DNA reads TGTGCCTCTACAGGGTGGGGCACAGATACGCAGTATTTT. Amino acids: CASTGWGTDTQYF.

The CDR3 spells CASSTNTVAGSSYNEQFF. CDR3 DNA: TGTGCCAGTAGTACCAATACAGTAGCGGGGAGCTCCTACAATGAGCAGTTCTTC. The chain has TRBV19 and TRBJ2-1, with TRBD2 matching over 8 bases. The junction had 11 bases not matched to a gene; V was cut back by 4 bases and J by 0 bases. Germline CDR1 LNHDA, CDR2 SQIVND (reference sequence). This CDR3 spans 18 amino acids.

A few counts support this clone. The chain recombines TRBV6-5 with TRBJ2-3; 8 bases are shared with TRBD2. CDR1 is MNHEY and CDR2 is SVGAGI in the germline V gene. The CDR3 is made up of 13 amino acids. V lost 9 bases to trimming and J lost 3 bases; unmatched junction nucleotides: 5. The CDR3 coding sequence is TGTGCCAGGACCCGGGGGGGGACAGATACGCAGTATTTT. It is translated as CARTRGGTDTQYF.

V is TRBV19 and J is TRBJ1-2; the match to TRBD1 covers 7 bases. Unmatched junction bases numbered 4, after V lost 9 bases and J lost 3 bases. This CDR3 region has 12 residues. Germline V CDR1 and CDR2: LNHDA, SQIVND (reference sequence). The CDR3 sequence is CASKQGYYGYTF. The CDR3 bases are TGTGCCAGCAAACAGGGGTACTATGGCTACACCTTC.

V and J are TRBV6-5 and TRBJ2-3; 8 bases are a match to TRBD1. The V and J ends lost 1 base and 1 base, in that order; junction bases with no gene match: 4. The V gene's germline CDR1 is MNHEY and CDR2 SVGAGI. This CDR3 spans 16 amino acids. The CDR3 loop is CASSYFPTGGTDTQYF. The CDR3 DNA reads TGTGCCAGCAGTTACTTCCCGACAGGGGGCACAGATACGCAGTATTTT.

The chain couples TRBV7-9 to TRBJ1-2; D uncertain. This CDR3 has 15 amino acids. Trimming shortened V by 4 bases and J by 1 base, and 13 bases separated the two germline ends. Per the germline V gene, CDR1 is SEHNR and CDR2 is FQNEAQ (reference sequence). CDR3 in amino acids: CASSSWENINYGYTF. The CDR3 DNA follows: TGTGCCAGCAGCTCCTGGGAGAATATTAACTATGGCTACACCTTC. Drawing the rest from reference TRBV7-9 and TRBJ1-2, the complete variable domain is DTGVSQNPRHKITKRGQNVTFRCDPISEHNRLYWYRQTLGQGPEFLTYFQNEAQLEKSRLLSDRFSAERPKGSFSTLEIQRTEQGDSAMYLCASSSWENINYGYTFGSGTRLTVV.

V and J are TRBV2 and TRBJ2-5, with 9 positions matching TRBD1. This CDR3 is built from 14 residues. Germline V gene lookup returns CDR1 SNHLY and CDR2 FYNNEI. The trim removed 6 bases at V and 5 bases at J, leaving 7 bases unmatched. The CDR3 DNA is TGTGCCAGCAGAGCAGACAGGGGGGGGGAGACCCAGTACTTC. Protein product: CASRADRGGETQYF.

The chain uses TRBV7-2 and TRBJ1-2; TRBD1 agrees at 10 bases. There are 15 residues in the CDR3. V was pared by 5 bases and J by 3 bases, with 6 bases of the junction left unmatched. The V gene's germline CDR1 is SGHTA and CDR2 FQGNSA. The DNA for the CDR3 is TGTGCCAGCAGCGCACGGACAGGGGGGCACTATGGCTACACCTTC. Protein product: CASSARTGGHYGYTF.

The chain joins TRBV19 to TRBJ1-5; 7 bases agree with TRBD1. In germline, CDR1 is LNHDA, CDR2 SQIVND (reference sequence). V trimming: 4 bases; J trimming: 6 bases; junction bases outside the gene matches: 9. The CDR3 has 15 residues. CDR3 region: CASSTRDRGGQPQHF. CDR3 coding DNA: TGTGCCAGTAGTACCAGGGACAGAGGCGGTCAGCCCCAGCATTTT.

This clone was picked up one time. The chain's CDR3 is CASSLGTGTSGGSSYNEQFF. Written as DNA, the CDR3 is TGTGCCAGCAGCTTAGGGACCGGGACTAGCGGGGGAAGCTCCTACAATGAGCAGTTCTTC. V and J are TRBV11-3 and TRBJ2-1; 14 bases agree with TRBD2. Germline CDR1 SGHNT, CDR2 YENEEA. The CDR3 is made up of 20 amino acids. V was pared by 1 base and J by 0 bases, with 8 bases of the junction left unmatched.

The chain employs TRBV9 and TRBJ2-1; no clear D. From germline, CDR1 is SGDLS and CDR2 YYNGEE. V dropped 3 bases and J dropped 7 bases, with 5 bases sitting between them. This CDR3 is 11 amino acids long. The CDR3 here is CASSALNEQFF. The CDR3 region has the DNA TGTGCCAGCAGCGCCCTGAATGAGCAGTTCTTC.

The gene calls are TRBV6-5 and TRBJ1-1; D remains ambiguous. The CDR3 covers 14 residues. V gave up 3 bases and J gave up 0 bases, with 8 bases separating them. The germline CDR1 and CDR2 sequences are MNHEY and SVGAGI. The CDR3 DNA reads TGTGCCAGCAGTTATCGAGGGATGAACACTGAAGCTTTCTTT. Translation gives CASSYRGMNTEAFF.

This rearrangement joins TRBV9 to TRBJ1-6; 8 nucleotides agree with TRBD1. CDR1 SGDLS and CDR2 YYNGEE come from the germline V gene. V dropped 4 bases and J dropped 8; count of bases not matched to a gene: 14. The CDR3 loop spans 17 amino acids. Here the CDR3 DNA reads TGTGCCAGCAGCCCCGTGGGCGGACAGGGACTCTATTCACCCCTCCACTTT. As protein: CASSPVGGQGLYSPLHF.

The rearrangement uses TRBV7-2 and TRBJ1-1; D is possibly TRBD1 (5 bases). There are 15 residues in the CDR3. V lost 3 bases and J lost 0, with 11 bases in between. Germline-derived CDR1 and CDR2 are SGHTA and FQGNSA. Written as DNA, the CDR3 is TGTGCCAGCAGCTTGGGGAGGGGAGTGAACACTGAAGCTTTCTTT. Protein product: CASSLGRGVNTEAFF.

The rearrangement uses TRBV10-3 and TRBJ2-7, with D maybe TRBD2 (9 bases). CDR1 is ENHRY and CDR2 is SYGVKD in the germline V gene. Trimming left V 7 bases short and J 6 bases short, with 25 bases between. The CDR3 consists of 16 residues. CDR3 sequence reads: CAINTAGGQGASEQYF. DNA of the CDR3: TGTGCCATCAATACCGCGGGAGGGCAGGGGGCAAGCGAGCAGTACTTC.

This rearrangement joins TRBV6-4 to TRBJ2-3; 7 positions match TRBD2. This CDR3 is 15 amino acids long. The trim removed 5 bases at V and 0 bases at J, leaving 5 bases unmatched. Germline CDR1 reads MRHNA; CDR2 reads SNTAGT. This CDR3 is CASSPSGGSTDTQYF. For the CDR3, the DNA is TGTGCCAGCAGTCCCTCCGGGGGGAGCACAGATACGCAGTATTTT.

The chain combines TRBV5-5 with TRBJ2-7; D may be TRBD1 (5 bases). Germline-derived CDR1 and CDR2 are SGHKS and YYEKEE (reference sequence). The V end lost 1 base, the J end lost 1 base, and 9 bases lay between the germline ends. This CDR3 is 14 amino acids long. CDR3 sequence reads: CASSLNRPSYEQYF. Here the CDR3 DNA reads TGTGCCAGCAGCTTGAACAGGCCGTCCTACGAGCAGTACTTC.

The chain employs TRBV7-6 and TRBJ2-2; 7 bases line up with TRBD2. CDR3 length: 16 amino acids. J was trimmed by 0 bases and V by 6 bases; bases with no gene match: 7. From germline, CDR1 is SGHVS and CDR2 FNYEAQ. The CDR3 protein is CASRKTGGTNTGELFF. Written as DNA, the CDR3 is TGTGCCAGCAGAAAAACGGGGGGAACGAACACCGGGGAGCTGTTTTTT.

The chain uses TRBV15 and TRBJ2-7, with a possible D match to TRBD2 (5 bases). This CDR3 has 16 residues. Germline CDR1 reads LNHNV; CDR2 reads YYDKDF (reference sequence). With 1 base removed from V and 2 bases from J, the gap between germline ends came to 15 bases. The CDR3 DNA sequence: TGTGCCACCAGCAGAGCAGGCACAGCGGCAACCTACGAGCAGTACTTC. Translated: CATSRAGTAATYEQYF.

CDR3 nucleotides: TGTGCCAGCCATCTCAGGGGGCGCGGAGAGACCCAGTACTTC. Protein product: CASHLRGRGETQYF. This chain joins TRBV7-2 and TRBJ2-5, with 8 bases that match TRBD1. Trimming removed 8 bases from V and 4 bases from J; junction bases left unmatched: 9. CDR1 SGHTA and CDR2 FQGNSA come from the germline V gene. The CDR3 is 14 residues long.

The chain employs TRBV19 and TRBJ2-3; TRBD2 aligns across 7 bases. The CDR3 contains 16 residues. With V trimmed by 6 bases and J by 7 bases, 16 bases remained unmatched. Per germline, CDR1 LNHDA and CDR2 SQIVND (reference sequence). This CDR3 reads CASRGRLGGGYHTQYF. CDR3 nucleotide sequence: TGTGCCAGTAGGGGACGGCTGGGCGGGGGTTACCATACGCAGTATTTT. The full variable domain, in which reference TRBV19 and TRBJ2-3 provide the parts outside the CDR3, is DGGITQSPKYLFRKEGQNVTLSCEQNLNHDAMYWYRQDPGQGLRLIYYSQIVNDFQKGDIAEGYSVSREKKESFPLTVTSAQKNPTAFYLCASRGRLGGGYHTQYFGPGTRLTVL.